This TCR beta chain originates from a study of blood T cell repertoires in COVID-19. Here immunoSEQ multiplex PCR was the method, and the copy in TCRdb shows in-frame clones only, minus some. The sample comprises some 260,000 clones, around 90% of which are singletons, and under 4% rests with the top ten. V lost 0 bases, J lost 6 bases, and 5 bases stayed unmatched. There are 16 residues in the CDR3. Germline-derived CDR1 and CDR2 are SGHNT and YYREEE (reference sequence). The rearrangement joins TRBV5-4 to TRBJ2-1; the match to TRBD2 covers 11 bases. The TCR comes from a man between 18 and 35 years old with active or convalescent COVID-19. Material for sequencing was peripheral blood. The CDR3 DNA follows: TGTGCCAGCAGCTTGGTGTCTAGCGGGAGGAGCAATGAGCAGTTCTTC. Amino acid sequence: CASSLVSSGRSNEQFF.